This TCR beta chain was captured by sequencing in a study of blood T cells in healthy people across ages. There were at least 6 micrograms of total RNA extracted from every sample. This CDR3 comprises 18 residues. Germline V gives CDR1 LGHNA, CDR2 YSLEER. After removal of 4 bases from V and 1 base from J, the junction contained 7 bases not matched to a gene. Primed by a sample-barcoded 5' primer and a J-beta primer mix, a second PCR proceeded for roughly 7 to 12 cycles. A tag from a template-switch adaptor with 12 random nucleotides marked each cDNA molecule. TCRdb reanalysed the 5' RACE reads using MiXCR and keeps one entry per CDR3 protein. The data hold fewer than 2,000,000 distinct CDR3 sequences, with about two fifths observed a single time.

The sequencing sample was made of blood. The chain couples TRBV4-3 to TRBJ2-3, with 14 bases lining up with TRBD2. This receptor was obtained from a human donor in good health. CDR3 in amino acids: CASSRTTGLAGGTDTQYF. CDR3 in DNA: TGCGCCAGCAGCCGGACCACGGGACTAGCGGGGGGCACAGATACGCAGTATTTT.